The present TCR beta chain was sequenced within a study of blood T cell repertoires in COVID-19. Only one count was recorded for this clone. Sequenced by immunoSEQ multiplex PCR; TCRdb stores in-frame clones only, minus some. Of about 190,000 clones listed, roughly 87% are singletons. The CDR3 loop spans 15 amino acids. Germline V CDR1 and CDR2: KGHDR, SFDVKD. With V trimmed by 5 bases and J by 4 bases, 7 bases remained unmatched. Sample: peripheral blood. The TCR sequence derives from a woman in her fifties or sixties with COVID-19, enrolled during active disease. The chain recombines TRBV24-1 with TRBJ2-7, with 10 bases fitting TRBD1. In DNA, the CDR3 is TGTGCCACCAGTGGCGGGACAGGGGTTGAATACGAGCAGTACTTC. Protein product: CATSGGTGVEYEQYF.